A selection of T cell receptor beta chains follows, all from one sample in a study of PD-1 blockade in classical Hodgkin lymphoma. Assay used: immunoSEQ multiplex PCR; TCRdb lists only in-frame clones, some missing. The data show around 23,000 clones, around 84% seen once. The starting material was CD4+ T cells from blood, obtained at baseline. The receptors derive from a human donor with classical Hodgkin lymphoma. Both conserved end residues are part of each CDR3. Expanded clones are given a class, and other clones once, few, many or no size at all.

size: -
J: TRBJ2-5
V: TRBV19
CDR3: CASSGIPETQYF

size: -
J: TRBJ1-2
V: TRBV18
CDR3: CASSPATAQSDYGYTF

size: -
J: TRBJ1-2
V: TRBV9
CDR3: CASSATNYGYTF

size: -
J: TRBJ1-2
V: TRBV19
CDR3: CASRRDGHGTYGYTF

size: few
J: TRBJ2-1
V: TRBV4-1
CDR3: CASSQVDMGFYNEQFF

size: -
J: TRBJ1-1
V: TRBV21-1
CDR3: CASSRRPGSLDRGRRKAFF

size: once
J: TRBJ1-4
V: TRBV5-1
CDR3: CASSLGGTGNEKLFF

size: -
J: TRBJ2-3
V: TRBV28
CDR3: CASRASDGGGRTQYF

size: -
J: TRBJ1-5
V: TRBV27
CDR3: CASGGQGNQPQHF

size: -
J: TRBJ2-2
V: TRBV7-9
CDR3: CASSPLGGSHTGELFF

size: -
J: TRBJ2-3
V: TRBV15
CDR3: CATSRDNSGAGDTQYF

size: -
J: TRBJ2-1
V: TRBV25-1
CDR3: CASSDYTTGLGNEQFF

size: -
J: TRBJ2-5
V: TRBV7-9
CDR3: CASSLVGGRETQYF

size: -
J: TRBJ1-1
V: TRBV11-2
CDR3: CASSFMEGDAEAFF

size: -
J: TRBJ2-6
V: TRBV2
CDR3: CASTFHGVSGANVLTF

size: -
J: TRBJ1-1
V: TRBV18
CDR3: CASSLLSLELNTEAFF

size: -
J: TRBJ1-4
V: TRBV18
CDR3: CASSPGTVFEKLFF

size: -
J: TRBJ1-1
V: TRBV2
CDR3: CASSGQGRNTEAFF

size: -
J: TRBJ2-3
V: TRBV7-8
CDR3: CASSSGFGTQYF

size: -
J: TRBJ1-1
V: TRBV19
CDR3: CASSIPGPVNTEAFF

size: -
J: TRBJ2-7
V: TRBV7-6
CDR3: CASSLEAIDSLLTLEYEQYF

size: -
J: TRBJ2-7
V: TRBV7-8
CDR3: CASSLGAQRGSEQYF

size: -
J: TRBJ2-2
V: TRBV4-3
CDR3: CASSPQGANTGELFF

size: -
J: TRBJ2-1
V: TRBV4-3
CDR3: CASSQAHSGRNEQFF

size: few
J: TRBJ2-7
V: TRBV29-1
CDR3: CSVNRGTGNEQYF

size: -
J: TRBJ1-2
V: TRBV7-9
CDR3: CASSSGGVIRQGYTF

size: -
J: TRBJ1-2
V: TRBV2
CDR3: CASGLLRQGADGYTF

size: -
J: TRBJ2-6
V: TRBV7-6
CDR3: CASSQGLAGPSGANVLTF

size: -
J: TRBJ2-5
V: TRBV4-3
CDR3: CASSQGRTGRETQYF

size: -
J: TRBJ1-1
V: TRBV14
CDR3: CASSQDRVRSFF

size: -
J: TRBJ2-3
V: TRBV6-1
CDR3: CASSTGQLRTDTQYF

size: -
J: TRBJ2-7
V: TRBV7-2
CDR3: CASSFTSSGGREQYF

size: -
J: TRBJ2-6
V: TRBV4-3
CDR3: CASSPRGSGANVLTF

size: -
J: TRBJ1-4
V: TRBV6-5
CDR3: CASSYRGRKASEKLFF

size: few
J: TRBJ1-5
V: TRBV18
CDR3: CASSPDSGNQPQHF

size: few
J: TRBJ1-3
V: TRBV30
CDR3: CAWSVGPGNTIYF

size: -
J: TRBJ2-1
V: TRBV5-1
CDR3: CASSLDGHLYNEQFF

size: -
J: TRBJ1-5
V: TRBV18
CDR3: CASSIGQISNQPQHF

size: -
J: TRBJ2-2
V: TRBV1
CDR3: CTSSQSNGGNTGELFF

size: -
J: TRBJ2-3
V: TRBV7-2
CDR3: CASSDGGSSTDTQYF

size: -
J: TRBJ1-4
V: TRBV9
CDR3: CASSVAGGATNEKLFF

size: -
J: TRBJ2-1
V: TRBV28
CDR3: CASNSGTPRNEQFF

size: -
J: TRBJ1-5
V: TRBV2
CDR3: CASSGQGGRQPQHF

size: once
J: TRBJ2-3
V: TRBV7-3
CDR3: CASSSRPADTQYF